One T cell receptor (beta chain) is described in this entry. Its specificity is not known. The sample originates from a study of cytomegalovirus exposure and HLA in healthy donors. Study results and limitations: Most TCR sequences were seen very rarely across donors, but some public TCRs occurred in many.

The PCR had 60 Vbeta and 13 Jbeta primers. TCRdb's table, derived via immunoSEQ multiplex PCR, lists solely in-frame clones and lacks some. In the table there are about 130,000 clones, 80% to 90% of which are singletons. The germline CDR1 and CDR2 sequences are SGHTA and FQGNSA. This CDR3 is 16 amino acids long. V gave up 2 bases and J gave up 3 bases; unmatched junction bases: 3. The sequenced material came from PBMCs. The chain employs TRBV7-2 and TRBJ2-2; 10 bases agree with TRBD2. The clonotype comes from a woman between 40 and 50 years old in good health and CMV-seropositive. CDR3 region: CASSLLLAGDTGELFF. The CDR3 DNA follows: TGTGCCAGCAGCTTACTCCTAGCGGGGGACACCGGGGAGCTGTTTTTT.